Sequencing of this TCR beta chain was carried out in a study of beta chain features in type 1 diabetes. About the study: Sorted cells, some 110 million in number, were examined across all samples. Study conclusions and caveats: Shortening of TCRB CDR3s, moderate but significant, appeared in all four CD4+ subsets of Type 1 diabetes patients. High-TCR-expressing cells could be over-represented by cDNA sequencing.

With 6 bases removed from V and 9 bases from J, the gap between germline ends came to 19 bases. This CDR3 comprises 14 residues. The germline V gene has CDR1 SGHNT and CDR2 YYREEE (reference sequence). What was sequenced were expressed TCRB transcripts, since all of the isolated RNA had been reverse transcribed. Profiled with immunoSEQ multiplex PCR; TCRdb holds only in-frame clones, not every one. The sample shows about 150,000 clones, approximately 10% of them seen only once. This clone was detected a few times. Its antigen remains unknown. This TCR was sampled from a man between 25 and 39 years old with type 1 diabetes. The chain is built from TRBV5-4 and TRBJ1-3; no firm D call. Sample: central memory CD4+ T cells from blood. This CDR3 is CASNLLLRRVTIYF. The CDR3 nucleotides read TGTGCCAGCAACTTACTTCTTCGACGGGTCACCATATATTTT.